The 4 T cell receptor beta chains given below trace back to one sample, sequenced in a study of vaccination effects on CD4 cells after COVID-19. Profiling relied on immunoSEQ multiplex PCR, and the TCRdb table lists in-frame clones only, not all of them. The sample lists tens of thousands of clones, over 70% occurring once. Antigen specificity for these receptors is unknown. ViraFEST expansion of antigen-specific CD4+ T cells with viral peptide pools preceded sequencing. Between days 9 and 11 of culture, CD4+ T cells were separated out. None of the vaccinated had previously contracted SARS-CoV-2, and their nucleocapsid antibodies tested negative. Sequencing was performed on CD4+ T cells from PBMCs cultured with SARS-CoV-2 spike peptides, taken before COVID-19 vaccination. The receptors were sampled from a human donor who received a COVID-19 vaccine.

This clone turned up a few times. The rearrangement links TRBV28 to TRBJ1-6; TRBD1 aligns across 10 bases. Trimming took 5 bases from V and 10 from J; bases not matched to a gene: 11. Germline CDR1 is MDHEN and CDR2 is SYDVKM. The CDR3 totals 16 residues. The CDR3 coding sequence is TGTGCCAGCAGTACCAATAGACAGGGGGCGAGGTCACCCCTCCACTTT. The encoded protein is CASSTNRQGARSPLHF.

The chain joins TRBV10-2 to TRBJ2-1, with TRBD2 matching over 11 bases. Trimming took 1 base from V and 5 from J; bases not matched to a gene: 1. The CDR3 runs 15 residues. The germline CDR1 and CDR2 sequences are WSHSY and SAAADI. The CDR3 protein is CASSELGLADNEQFF. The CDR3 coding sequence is TGCGCCAGCAGTGAGTTGGGACTAGCGGACAATGAGCAGTTCTTC.

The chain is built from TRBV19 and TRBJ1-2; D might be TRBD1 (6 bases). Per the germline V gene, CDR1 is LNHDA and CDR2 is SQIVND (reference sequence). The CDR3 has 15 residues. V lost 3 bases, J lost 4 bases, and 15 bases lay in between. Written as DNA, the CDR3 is TGTGCCAGTAGTATTTCCGGGGGCGTGTTCTATGGCTACACCTTC. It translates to CASSISGGVFYGYTF. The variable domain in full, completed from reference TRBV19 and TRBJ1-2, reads DGGITQSPKYLFRKEGQNVTLSCEQNLNHDAMYWYRQDPGQGLRLIYYSQIVNDFQKGDIAEGYSVSREKKESFPLTVTSAQKNPTAFYLCASSISGGVFYGYTFGSGTRLTVV.

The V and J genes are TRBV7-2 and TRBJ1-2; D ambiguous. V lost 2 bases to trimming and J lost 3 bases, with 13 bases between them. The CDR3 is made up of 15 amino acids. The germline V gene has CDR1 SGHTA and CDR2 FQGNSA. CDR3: CASSLKLGLDYGYTF. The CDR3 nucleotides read TGTGCCAGCAGCTTAAAATTAGGGTTAGACTATGGCTACACCTTC.